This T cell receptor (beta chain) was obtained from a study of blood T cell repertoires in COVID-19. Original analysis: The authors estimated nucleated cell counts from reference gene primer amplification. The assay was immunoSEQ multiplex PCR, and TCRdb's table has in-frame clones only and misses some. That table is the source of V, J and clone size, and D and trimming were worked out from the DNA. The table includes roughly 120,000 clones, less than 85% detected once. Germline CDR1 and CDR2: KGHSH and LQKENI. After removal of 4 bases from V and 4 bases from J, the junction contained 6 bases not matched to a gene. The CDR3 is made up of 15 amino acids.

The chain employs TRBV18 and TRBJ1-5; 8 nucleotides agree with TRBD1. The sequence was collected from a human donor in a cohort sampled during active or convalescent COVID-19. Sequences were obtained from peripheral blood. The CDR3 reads CASSLGTGANQPQHF. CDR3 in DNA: TGTGCCAGCTCACTTGGGACAGGCGCAAATCAGCCCCAGCATTTT.